These 26 T cell receptor beta chains were sequenced from one sample in a study of beta chain features in type 1 diabetes. Of the isolated RNA, all was reverse transcribed, and so the sequenced material was expressed TCRB transcripts. Sequencing was performed with immunoSEQ multiplex PCR; in TCRdb, only in-frame clones are kept and a portion is missing. The data show 200,000 to 250,000 clones, approximately 11% seen once. The specimen was central memory CD4+ T cells from blood. These receptors were obtained from a man between 18 and 35 years old in good health.

The sample holds a few counts of this clone. V usage is TRBV11-3 and J usage is TRBJ2-3; 7 bases are shared with TRBD2. Germline assignment: CDR1 SGHNT and CDR2 YENEEA. J was trimmed by 3 bases and V by 0 bases; bases with no gene match: 0. CDR3 size: 14 residues. The CDR3: CASSLEAGTDTQYF. Written as DNA, the CDR3 is TGTGCCAGCAGCTTAGAAGCGGGAACAGATACGCAGTATTTT.

On this clone itself: Different DNA sequences within this sample yield the same CDR3. The CDR3 region is CSVVGQGGQPQHF. Written as DNA, the CDR3 is TGCAGCGTTGTGGGGCAGGGGGGGCAGCCCCAGCATTTT. V is TRBV29-1 and J is TRBJ1-5; TRBD1 matches at 7 bases. CDR3 length equals 13 residues. Germline loops: CDR1 SQVTM, CDR2 ANQGSEA. J lost 7 bases, V lost 4 bases, and 7 bases had no gene match.

This clone was counted a few times. V is TRBV29-1 and J is TRBJ2-7; 10 bases line up with TRBD1. The germline V gene has CDR1 SQVTM and CDR2 ANQGSEA. The CDR3 runs to 13 residues. Trimming cost V 6 bases and J 5 bases; bases outside gene matches: 7. The CDR3: CSVRQGAGHEQYF. The CDR3 DNA is TGCAGCGTACGACAGGGGGCCGGGCACGAGCAGTACTTC.

This clone was observed a few times. The chain employs TRBV5-1 and TRBJ2-1; D gene ambiguous. Germline V gene data show CDR1 as SGHRS and CDR2 as YFSETQ. Between the trimmed V and J ends, which lost 0 bases and 0 bases, there was a span of 4 bases. CDR3 length: 14 amino acids. The CDR3 DNA reads TGCGCCAGCAGCTTGGAAAGCTCCTACAATGAGCAGTTCTTC. This encodes CASSLESSYNEQFF.

This clone was seen a handful of times. V gene TRBV14 combines with J gene TRBJ2-2; the D is unclear. Germline V gene lookup returns CDR1 SGHDN and CDR2 FVKESK. Trimming left V 1 base short and J 6 bases short, with 9 bases between. This CDR3 is 14 amino acids long. CDR3 residues: CASSQGSVAGELFF. The CDR3 bases are TGTGCCAGCAGCCAAGGGTCTGTGGCCGGGGAGCTGTTTTTT.

This clone appeared many times. The chain uses TRBV4-1 and TRBJ2-2; 8 bases are shared with TRBD1. The CDR3 consists of 15 residues. V lost 6 bases to trimming and J lost 0 bases; unmatched junction nucleotides: 3. CDR1 and CDR2 (germline): MGHRA, YSYEKL. DNA for the CDR3: TGCGCCAGCAGACTGACAGGGGCGAACACCGGGGAGCTGTTTTTT. Translated, it gives CASRLTGANTGELFF.

The CDR3 DNA reads as TGTGCCAGCTCACCTGGGGCAGGGGAAAACTACGAGCAGTACTTC. Encoded protein: CASSPGAGENYEQYF. The genes are TRBV18 and TRBJ2-7, with D possibly matching TRBD1 (6 bases). V lost 3 bases and J 3 bases, leaving 15 bases between the germline ends. The germline V gene has CDR1 KGHSH and CDR2 LQKENI. The CDR3 is made up of 15 amino acids.

This rearrangement joins TRBV7-3 to TRBJ2-1, with TRBD1 identical over 8 bases. This CDR3 region has 13 residues. V was pared by 3 bases and J by 9 bases, with 4 bases of the junction left unmatched. Germline loops: CDR1 SGHTA, CDR2 FQGTGA. The chain's CDR3 is CASSFRQGSEQFF. Here the CDR3 DNA reads TGTGCCAGCAGCTTCCGACAGGGGAGTGAGCAGTTCTTC.

This clone has ten or more counts. This chain joins TRBV2 and TRBJ2-3; no clear D gene. Trimming removed 2 bases from V and 2 bases from J, with 5 bases in between. This CDR3 comprises 13 residues. Germline V gene sequence: CDR1 SNHLY, CDR2 FYNNEI. For the CDR3, the DNA is TGTGCCAGCAGTGAACCCTTCACAGATACGCAGTATTTT. This gives the protein CASSEPFTDTQYF.

This clone was counted between two and nine times. This CDR3 is CASSPSGSGETQYF. In DNA, the CDR3 is TGTGCCAGCTCACCTAGCGGGAGTGGCGAGACCCAGTACTTC. The V gene is TRBV18, the J gene TRBJ2-5; 9 bases are shared with TRBD2. The CDR3 totals 14 residues. The ends lost 3 bases at V and 5 bases at J; junction bases unmatched: 4. Germline CDR1 and CDR2: KGHSH and LQKENI.

CDR3 protein: CASGLDRERNEKLFF. The CDR3 coding sequence is TGTGCCAGCGGCCTTGACAGGGAAAGGAATGAAAAACTGTTTTTT. The rearrangement joins TRBV2 to TRBJ1-4; 7 nucleotides align to TRBD1. Germline V gene data show CDR1 as SNHLY and CDR2 as FYNNEI. The CDR3 extends over 15 amino acids. The V gene end was trimmed by 8 bases and the J gene end by 5 bases; junction bases not matched to a gene: 11.

This clone was detected a few times. The chain has TRBV15 and TRBJ2-3, with 10 bases matching TRBD2. The V gene's germline CDR1 is LNHNV and CDR2 YYDKDF (reference sequence). The CDR3 is made up of 16 amino acids. The trim removed 1 base at V and 5 bases at J, leaving 6 bases unmatched. The CDR3 here is CATSRVVERGGDTQYF. The CDR3 nucleotides are TGTGCCACCAGCAGAGTGGTGGAGCGGGGGGGAGATACGCAGTATTTT.

This clone was counted between two and nine times. The V and J genes are TRBV6-5 and TRBJ2-5; a possible D gene is TRBD2 (6 bases). Germline-derived CDR1 and CDR2 are MNHEY and SVGAGI. Trimming took 6 bases from V and 5 from J, leaving 16 bases between them. The CDR3 runs 14 residues. For the CDR3, the DNA is TGTGCCAGCAGAGTGACGGGAGACGGGGAGACCCAGTACTTC. This sequence encodes CASRVTGDGETQYF.

The rearrangement joins TRBV29-1 to TRBJ1-2, with a possible D match to TRBD1 (5 bases). Trimming removed 7 bases from V and 0 bases from J, with 12 bases in between. The CDR3 covers 13 residues. Germline V lookup: CDR1 SQVTM, CDR2 ANQGSEA. CDR3 DNA sequence: TGCAGCGCCCGGGACGGAGCTAACTATGGCTACACCTTC. Its protein product is CSARDGANYGYTF.

This clone showed up many times. The DNA of the CDR3 is TGTGCCAGCAGCCCTACCGGGCAGGGCAACGAGCAGTACTTC. Translated: CASSPTGQGNEQYF. The chain combines TRBV7-3 with TRBJ2-7, with TRBD1 as a possible D gene (5 bases). Germline CDR1 reads SGHTA; CDR2 reads FQGTGA. Trimming pared 5 bases from V and 5 bases from J, leaving 16 bases between. The CDR3 has 14 amino acids. Drawing the rest from reference TRBV7-3 and TRBJ2-7, the complete variable domain is GAGVSQTPSNKVTEKGKYVELRCDPISGHTALYWYRQSLGQGPEFLIYFQGTGAADDSGLPNDRFFAVRPEGSVSTLKIQRTERGDSAVYLCASSPTGQGNEQYFGPGTRLTVT.

Regarding this clone: Compared with germline, one end of the junction differs, possibly owing to a read error. The chain combines TRBV7-2 with TRBJ2-1, with TRBD1 as a possible D gene (6 bases). The germline V gene encodes CDR1 SGHTA and CDR2 FQGNSA. The CDR3 is 13 amino acids. The CDR3 here is CASSLETGSFRLF. The CDR3 region has the DNA TGTGCCAGCAGCTTAGAGACAGGATCGTTTAGGCTCTTC. The full variable domain, completed using reference TRBV7-2 and TRBJ2-1, is GAGVSQSPSNKVTEKGKDVELRCDPISGHTALYWYRQSLGQGLEFLIYFQGNSAPDKSGLPSDRFSAERTGGSVSTLTIQRTQQEDSAVYLCASSLETGSFRLFGPGTRLTVL.

This clone was counted a few times. The rearrangement links TRBV5-1 to TRBJ2-3; 9 nucleotides agree with TRBD2. The germline CDR1 and CDR2 sequences are SGHRS and YFSETQ. The CDR3 is 17 residues long. J lost 2 bases, V lost 1 base, and 8 bases had no gene match. The CDR3 DNA follows: TGCGCCAGCAGCTTGCTATCGACTAGCGGAGTCACAGATACGCAGTATTTT. Translating gives CASSLLSTSGVTDTQYF.

This clone was recorded many times. The V gene is TRBV7-6, the J gene TRBJ2-3; TRBD1 agrees at 7 bases. This CDR3 has 14 amino acids. The junction had 3 bases not matched to a gene; V was cut back by 5 bases and J by 1 base. Germline values: CDR1 SGHVS, CDR2 FNYEAQ. CDR3 residues: CASSIGTGTDTQYF. CDR3 DNA sequence: TGTGCCAGCAGCATCGGGACAGGCACAGATACGCAGTATTTT. The full variable domain, with the rest looked up from reference TRBV7-6 and TRBJ2-3, is GAGVSQSPRYKVTKRGQDVALRCDPISGHVSLYWYRQALGQGPEFLTYFNYEAQQDKSGLPNDRFSAERPEGSISTLTIQRTEQRDSAMYRCASSIGTGTDTQYFGPGTRLTVL.

This chain uses TRBV5-4 with TRBJ2-7; D might be TRBD1 (6 bases). Germline V lookup: CDR1 SGHNT, CDR2 YYREEE (reference sequence). The germline V and J ends were trimmed by 1 base and 3 bases, with 11 bases remaining between them. The CDR3 is made up of 14 amino acids. CDR3 region: CASSLSGQNYEQYF. In DNA, the CDR3 is TGTGCCAGCAGCTTGAGCGGACAGAACTACGAGCAGTACTTC.

The V gene is TRBV15, the J gene TRBJ2-3; 7 bases align to TRBD1. This CDR3 is built from 15 residues. The V segment lost 3 bases and the J segment 3 bases; nucleotides outside the gene matches: 6. Germline V CDR1 and CDR2: LNHNV, YYDKDF (reference sequence). Here the CDR3 reads CATSRPIQGTDTQYF. Here the CDR3 DNA reads TGTGCCACCAGCAGGCCAATACAGGGGACAGATACGCAGTATTTT.

V is TRBV6-5 and J is TRBJ2-3; perhaps TRBD2 as D (6 bases). CDR1 MNHEY and CDR2 SVGAGI come from the germline V gene. The CDR3 runs to 15 residues. Trimming shortened V by 5 bases and J by 0 bases, and 12 bases separated the two germline ends. The CDR3 protein is CASSLSGSSTDTQYF. For the CDR3, the DNA is TGTGCCAGCAGTCTTAGCGGATCTAGCACAGATACGCAGTATTTT.

This clone has just a few counts. The V gene is TRBV29-1, the J gene TRBJ1-4; D gene uncertain. V lost 4 bases and J 7 bases, leaving 13 bases between the germline ends. The CDR3 runs 13 residues. CDR1 and CDR2 (germline): SQVTM, ANQGSEA. CDR3 region: CSVVRDDGEKLFF. The CDR3 coding sequence is TGCAGCGTTGTCCGGGATGATGGTGAAAAACTGTTTTTT.

This clone was seen at least ten times. V gene TRBV7-9 combines with J gene TRBJ2-3, with TRBD2 matching 11 bases. V gave up 1 base and J gave up 10 bases; unmatched junction bases: 7. CDR1 is SEHNR and CDR2 is FQNEAQ in the germline V gene (reference sequence). This CDR3 spans 15 amino acids. The CDR3: CASSLVGTSGRAQYF. The CDR3 bases are TGTGCCAGCAGCTTAGTTGGGACTAGCGGAAGGGCGCAGTATTTT.

This chain connects TRBV14 to TRBJ2-7; D remains ambiguous. Germline-derived CDR1 and CDR2 are SGHDN and FVKESK. This CDR3 spans 11 amino acids. Trimming removed 4 bases from V and 9 bases from J, with 10 bases in between. The CDR3 coding sequence is TGTGCCAGCAGCCCGGGTCTAGGGCAGTACTTC. Encoded protein: CASSPGLGQYF.

The chain carries TRBV4-3 and TRBJ1-4; 7 positions match TRBD1. Germline CDR1 LGHNA, CDR2 YSLEER. The V gene end was trimmed by 4 bases and the J gene end by 5 bases; junction bases not matched to a gene: 4. The CDR3 consists of 14 residues. The CDR3: CASSRAGQNEKLFF. The CDR3 DNA sequence: TGCGCCAGCAGCCGAGCGGGACAGAATGAAAAACTGTTTTTT.

The J gene is TRBJ2-5, the V gene TRBV11-3, with 7 bases that match TRBD1. Germline values: CDR1 SGHNT, CDR2 YENEEA. J gave up 4 bases and V 1 base, and 3 bases lay outside the gene matches. The CDR3 length is 14 residues. CDR3 sequence: CASSLVSGGETQYF. CDR3 nucleotides: TGTGCCAGCAGCTTAGTCTCAGGGGGAGAGACCCAGTACTTC. Based on the CDR3 plus reference TRBV11-3 and TRBJ2-5, the full variable domain is EAGVVQSPRYKIIEKKQPVAFWCNPISGHNTLYWYLQNLGQGPELLIRYENEEAVDDSQLPKDRFSAERLKGVDSTLKIQPAELGDSAVYLCASSLVSGGETQYFGPGTRLLVL.